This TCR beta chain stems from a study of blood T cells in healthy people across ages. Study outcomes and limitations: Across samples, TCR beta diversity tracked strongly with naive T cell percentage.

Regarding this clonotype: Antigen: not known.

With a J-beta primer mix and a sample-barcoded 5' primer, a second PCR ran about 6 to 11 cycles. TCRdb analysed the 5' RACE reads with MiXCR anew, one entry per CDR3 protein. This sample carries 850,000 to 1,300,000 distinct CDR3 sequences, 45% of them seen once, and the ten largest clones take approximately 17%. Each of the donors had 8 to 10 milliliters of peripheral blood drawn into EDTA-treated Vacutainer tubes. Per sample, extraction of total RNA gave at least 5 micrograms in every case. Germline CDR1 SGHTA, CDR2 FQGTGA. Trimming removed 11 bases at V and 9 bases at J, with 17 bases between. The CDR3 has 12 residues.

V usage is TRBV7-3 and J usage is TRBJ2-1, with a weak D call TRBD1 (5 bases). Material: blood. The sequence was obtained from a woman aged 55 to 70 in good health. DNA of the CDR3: TGTGCCGGCGCGGACACTCTGAGTGAGCAGTTCTTC. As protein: CAGADTLSEQFF.